Each of the 23 T cell receptor beta chains below was sequenced from the same sample in a study of T cell responses to AZD1222 COVID-19 vaccine. Assay used: immunoSEQ multiplex PCR; TCRdb lists only in-frame clones, some missing. The profile shows about 140,000 clones, under 95% of them singletons. The input for sequencing was peripheral blood, taken on day 0 of AZD1222 vaccination. Receptor source: an adult in good health.

The chain recombines TRBV3-1 (or the pseudogene TRBV3-2) with TRBJ1-6; the D gene is possibly TRBD1 (5 bases). This CDR3 contains 15 residues. CDR1 is LGHDT, CDR2 YNNKEL, per germline (reference sequence). With 3 bases removed from V and 8 bases from J, the gap between germline ends came to 14 bases. The CDR3 coding sequence is TGTGCCAGCAGCCACGAGGGGAGGCGGGATTCACCCCTCCACTTT. It is translated as CASSHEGRRDSPLHF.

The chain combines TRBV19 with TRBJ2-3; D is possibly TRBD1 (6 bases). The V gene lost 8 bases and the J gene lost 2 bases, with 11 bases spanning the gap. Germline CDR1 and CDR2: LNHDA and SQIVND (reference sequence). The CDR3 has 13 amino acids. In DNA form, the CDR3 reads TGTGCCAGTTATGACAGGAACACAGATACGCAGTATTTT. Translating it yields CASYDRNTDTQYF.

The V and J genes are TRBV6-2 or TRBV6-3 and TRBJ1-2, with D perhaps TRBD1 (6 bases). This CDR3 region has 15 residues. V was clipped by 2 bases and J by 5 bases, with 15 bases between them. Germline CDR1 and CDR2: MNHEY and SVGEGT. In nucleotides, the CDR3 is TGTGCCAGCAGTTACGGGGGCAGACTAAATTATGGCTACACCTTC. It is translated as CASSYGGRLNYGYTF.

This rearrangement joins TRBV3-1 (or the pseudogene TRBV3-2) to TRBJ1-2, with 10 bases that match TRBD1. Germline V gene data show CDR1 as LGHDT and CDR2 as YNNKEL (reference sequence). The CDR3 totals 15 residues. The ends lost 5 bases at V and 5 bases at J; junction bases unmatched: 8. Here the CDR3 DNA reads TGTGCCAGCAGCGAAGGGACAGGGGCGGGGTATGGCTACACCTTC. Translation: CASSEGTGAGYGYTF.

This chain connects TRBV3-1 (or the pseudogene TRBV3-2) to TRBJ1-4, with D uncertain. The CDR3 totals 15 residues. Germline V gene data show CDR1 as LGHDT and CDR2 as YNNKEL (reference sequence). V lost 8 bases and J lost 8, with 21 bases in between. The CDR3 DNA sequence: TGTGCCAGCGCTCAAAGCCAACGGTTTGGCGAAAAACTGTTTTTT. Its translation: CASAQSQRFGEKLFF.

The chain recombines TRBV30 with TRBJ1-2; 9 positions agree with TRBD1. The germline gives CDR1 GTSNPN, CDR2 SVGIG (reference sequence). The junction had 3 bases not matched to a gene; V was cut back by 0 bases and J by 7 bases. The CDR3 runs 13 residues. This CDR3 reads CAWSVQGALGYTF. The CDR3 DNA sequence: TGTGCCTGGAGTGTACAGGGGGCGCTTGGCTACACCTTC. Variable domain in full (rest from reference TRBV30 and TRBJ1-2): SQTIHQWPATLVQPVGSPLSLECTVEGTSNPNLYWYRQAAGRGLQLLFYSVGIGQISSEVPQNLSASRPQDRQFILSSKKLLLSDSGFYLCAWSVQGALGYTFGSGTRLTVV.

As DNA, the CDR3 is TGTGCCAGCAGCCTTACCCGGACAGGGGGCTACACCTTC. Amino acids: CASSLTRTGGYTF. This chain uses TRBV6-5 with TRBJ1-2, with 8 bases that match TRBD1. The V gene's germline CDR1 is MNHEY and CDR2 SVGAGI. The CDR3 totals 13 residues. With 6 bases clipped from V and 8 bases from J, the junction kept 8 bases outside the gene matches.

J is TRBJ1-1 and V is TRBV7-9, with 8 nucleotides matching TRBD1. With V trimmed by 6 bases and J by 8 bases, 11 bases remained unmatched. CDR3 length: 14 residues. The V gene's germline CDR1 is SEHNR and CDR2 FQNEAQ (reference sequence). CDR3 nucleotides: TGTGCCAGCAGGAGACAGGGGCTCTCGGAGGAAGCTTTCTTT. Protein: CASRRQGLSEEAFF. Full variable domain (outside the CDR3, taken from reference TRBV7-9 and TRBJ1-1): DTGVSQNPRHKITKRGQNVTFRCDPISEHNRLYWYRQTLGQGPEFLTYFQNEAQLEKSRLLSDRFSAERPKGSFSTLEIQRTEQGDSAMYLCASRRQGLSEEAFFGQGTRLTVV.

This clone was found once. The V call is TRBV29-1, the J call TRBJ1-2; maybe TRBD1 (6 bases). This CDR3 is built from 17 residues. V dropped 3 bases and J dropped 9 bases, with 29 bases sitting between them. Germline CDR1 is SQVTM and CDR2 is ANQGSEA. CDR3 bases: TGCAGCGTTGATGAATACAGGGCTTGGAATATAGGCCTAAGCTACACCTTC. This sequence encodes CSVDEYRAWNIGLSYTF.

The V gene is TRBV5-1, the J gene TRBJ2-7, with 10 bases aligning to TRBD1. There are 13 residues in the CDR3. The germline CDR1 and CDR2 sequences are SGHRS and YFSETQ. The ends lost 6 bases at V and 6 bases at J; junction bases unmatched: 6. In DNA form, the CDR3 reads TGCGCCAGCACCCGGGACAGGGGAGGCGAGCAGTACTTC. Translation: CASTRDRGGEQYF.

This chain joins TRBV4-1 and TRBJ2-3; no clear D gene. Trimming shortened V by 0 bases and J by 6 bases, and 7 bases separated the two germline ends. The CDR3 consists of 13 residues. Germline CDR1 MGHRA, CDR2 YSYEKL. Written as DNA, the CDR3 is TGCGCCAGCAGCCAAGATCAAGGGGATACGCAGTATTTT. Translation: CASSQDQGDTQYF.

The V call is TRBV19, the J call TRBJ1-1; 9 bases are a match to TRBD1. The junction had 9 bases not matched to a gene; V was cut back by 6 bases and J by 4 bases. The CDR3 length is 15 residues. The germline V gene encodes CDR1 LNHDA and CDR2 SQIVND (reference sequence). This chain's CDR3 is CASRTGQGRVTEAFF. CDR3 DNA: TGTGCCAGTAGGACCGGACAGGGGCGGGTCACTGAAGCTTTCTTT.

The V and J genes are TRBV6-2 or TRBV6-3 and TRBJ2-7, with 9 bases matching TRBD2. The germline gives CDR1 MNHEY, CDR2 SVGEGT. This CDR3 has 12 residues. Trimming took 6 bases from V and 8 from J; bases not matched to a gene: 5. The CDR3 DNA reads as TGTGCCAGCAGCGATGGACTAGCGAAGCAGTACTTC. Translating gives CASSDGLAKQYF.

This clone was observed a handful of times. This chain uses TRBV5-4 with TRBJ1-6; D is perhaps TRBD1 (5 bases). The CDR3 length is 13 residues. Deletions cut 1 base from V and 7 bases from J, with 6 bases between. Germline CDR1 is SGHNT and CDR2 is YYREEE (reference sequence). The CDR3 region is CASSLRQNSPLHF. The DNA of the CDR3 is TGTGCCAGCAGCTTGCGACAGAATTCACCCCTCCACTTT.

This chain uses TRBV7-2 with TRBJ2-1, with D uncertain. The germline gives CDR1 SGHTA, CDR2 FQGNSA. This CDR3 has 16 residues. Trimming shortened V by 2 bases and J by 0 bases, and 11 bases separated the two germline ends. The CDR3 loop is CASSLKVGGSYNEQFF. In DNA form, the CDR3 reads TGTGCCAGCAGCTTAAAGGTGGGCGGCTCCTACAATGAGCAGTTCTTC.

The genes are TRBV6-1 and TRBJ2-1, with 11 bases that match TRBD2. CDR1 and CDR2 from the germline V gene are MNHNS and SASEGT. The CDR3 covers 19 residues. V trimming: 0 bases; J trimming: 0 bases; junction bases outside the gene matches: 7. Here the CDR3 reads CASSEALAGGHSSYNEQFF. Here the CDR3 DNA reads TGTGCCAGCAGTGAAGCCCTAGCGGGAGGCCATAGCTCCTACAATGAGCAGTTCTTC.

This rearrangement joins TRBV25-1 to TRBJ1-5; no clear D. The CDR3 loop spans 14 amino acids. V lost 3 bases and J 2 bases, leaving 8 bases between the germline ends. Germline CDR1 reads MGHDK; CDR2 reads SYGVNS. CDR3 DNA sequence: TGTGCCAGCAGTGATCGGGGTGGCAATCAGCCCCAGCATTTT. This translates into CASSDRGGNQPQHF.

The chain has TRBV5-4 and TRBJ2-7, with D maybe TRBD1 (6 bases). Germline lookup yields CDR1 SGHNT and CDR2 YYREEE (reference sequence). Trimming shortened V by 3 bases and J by 5 bases, and 18 bases separated the two germline ends. The CDR3 extends over 15 amino acids. The DNA for the CDR3 is TGTGCCAGCAGCTCTCAGACAGGAAGGAGCCACGAGCAGTACTTC. Translation gives CASSSQTGRSHEQYF.

This chain joins TRBV21-1 and TRBJ2-1; the listed D gene, TRBD2, was not tested against the DNA. TRBV21-1 has pseudogene status. This CDR3 contains 19 residues. The CDR3, as DNA: TGTGCCAGCAGCAAAGCGCTTGGGCCTAGCGGGGAGGATAGCAATGAGCAGTTCTTC. It is translated as CASSKALGPSGEDSNEQFF.

V is TRBV14 and J is TRBJ2-5; D gene ambiguous. Germline V gene data show CDR1 as SGHDN and CDR2 as FVKESK. V was pared by 1 base and J by 3 bases, with 15 bases between. The CDR3 is made up of 16 amino acids. The DNA for the CDR3 is TGTGCCAGCAGCCAAGCCCTCCCGGGCCAAAAAGAGACCCAGTACTTC. Protein product: CASSQALPGQKETQYF.

V and J are TRBV6-5 and TRBJ1-1; D gene uncertain. The CDR3 covers 12 residues. Germline CDR1 reads MNHEY; CDR2 reads SVGAGI. The V and J ends lost 5 bases and 1 base respectively, with 5 bases between them. The CDR3 bases are TGTGCCAGCAGTACAGCGAACACTGAAGCTTTCTTT. Amino acids: CASSTANTEAFF.

This chain links TRBV5-5 with TRBJ2-7, with D maybe TRBD2 (5 bases). In germline, CDR1 is SGHKS, CDR2 YYEKEE (reference sequence). Trimming left V 0 bases short and J 7 bases short, with 11 bases between. This CDR3 has 13 residues. The CDR3 nucleotides read TGTGCCAGCAGCTTGGCGGGGATGGGGGAGCAGTACTTC. This translates into CASSLAGMGEQYF.

The chain combines TRBV18 with TRBJ1-4; D is perhaps TRBD1 (6 bases). This CDR3 has 18 amino acids. Germline V lookup: CDR1 KGHSH, CDR2 LQKENI. Deletions cut 0 bases from V and 0 bases from J, with 14 bases between. The CDR3 spells CASSPPRGTKATNEKLFF. CDR3 DNA: TGTGCCAGCTCACCACCGAGGGGGACCAAGGCAACTAATGAAAAACTGTTTTTT.